The text below deals with one TCR beta chain. Its antigen is still unknown. Per-nucleotide qualities are absent, and no much larger clonotype sits a single base away. The library was prepared using the immunoSEQ multiplex PCR assay. For the multiplex PCR, a mixture combining 60 forward primers for TCR Vbeta segments and 13 reverse primers for TCR Jbeta segments was used. A multiplex PCR assay on genomic DNA amplified the CDR3 region of rearranged TCR beta genes. The amplified TCR beta libraries were sequenced on the Illumina HiSeq System as 87-base-pair reads. Regarding the original processing steps: A later analysis tallied tens of millions of unique TCR beta chains across the roughly 610 repertoires, and some 10 million of those chains were shared by two or more donors. A nearest-neighbor algorithm error-corrected the raw reads and collapsed the reads into unique sequences, merging closely related sequences to remove PCR and sequencing errors. Alignment of CDR3 sequences to IMGT reference sequences was used to assign V, D and J gene segments. For a sequence to be retained, at least a six-nucleotide match to both a V gene segment and a J gene segment was required. Rearrangements were called productive when the CDR3 lacked stop codons and stayed in frame with V and J; all others were non-productive. Following IMGT convention, CDR3 was defined as the stretch from the second conserved V-encoded cysteine up to the conserved J-encoded phenylalanine. The earlier analysis of about 620 of the donors excluded sequences that lacked an unambiguous match to a single V gene segment. An earlier analysis of over 450 of the donors classified V segments as functional when productive rearrangements were above 56.7% and as segregating when the standard deviation between donors was above 5%. A statistical classification framework was built for diagnosing cytomegalovirus status from the catalog of TCR beta chain sequences. V and J gene assignment, in a later analysis, came from comparing TCR nucleotide sequences with IMGT/GENE-DB human TR gene sequences. In a later analysis, CDR3 sequences and most-parsimonious VDJ recombination scenarios were assigned using the TCRdist pipeline. In a later analysis, every TCR beta chain was defined by the combination of its CDR3 amino acid sequence and its V-gene family, and reads without a unique V-gene family were dropped. A later analysis removed several hundred highly shared, low-generation-probability nucleotide sequences to deal with suspected cross-contamination and a sequencing artifact. In a later analysis, a clonal expansion index was calculated for each public chain from normalized within-repertoire ranks of inferred template counts. Generation probabilities in a later analysis came from a VDJ recombination model fitted to out-of-frame rearrangements, and those results were checked against IGoR. In a later analysis, hypergeometric tests were used to score TCR-TCR, TCR-HLA and TCR-CMV co-occurrence, with a repertoire-size bias correction applied to TCR pairs. In a later analysis, false discovery rates were estimated by permuting HLA or CMV assignments 20 times. A later analysis grouped co-occurring TCRs with DBSCAN, adding TCRdist sequence similarity when clustering within HLA-allele-positive subsets. Co-occurrence clustering excluded repertoires with fewer than 30,000 or more than 120,000 public chains, plus five with anomalous nucleotide sharing. TCRdb retrieved this table from immuneACCESS and kept in-frame rearrangements only. Not all clones are present; in checked studies, unresolved V genes account for under half, and no reason is known for the remainder. For V, J and clone size, that table is used; D and trimming come from the DNA. This sample has tens of thousands of clones in its table, and over 75% of those were observed once. Jointly, the top ten make up approximately 4.8% of the sample.

The data belong to a study of cytomegalovirus exposure and HLA in healthy donors (dated by TCRdb to about 2017). Concerning the study at large: In an earlier analysis of 587 of the donors, 250 to 300 Gb of sequence data and some 120 million unique TCR beta sequences from 150 million to 200 million T cells were reported. Approximately 300 gigabases of sequencing data and around 80 million unique TCR sequences made up an early release that covered approximately 700 HLA-typed donors. Of the roughly 430 genotyped donors, roughly 85% fell in the genetic ancestry cluster associated with self-reported Caucasian donors. The aim of the study was to test whether cataloging public T cell receptors could identify signatures of past pathogen exposure. The study profiled the T cell repertoires of more than 500 subjects by immunosequencing and related them to cytomegalovirus serostatus. Along with the roughly 610-subject first cohort, a separate validation cohort of more than 90 different subjects was used. The study combined high-throughput TCR immunosequencing, statistical association of individual TCRs with disease status, and machine learning to predict cytomegalovirus infection status. In a later analysis, previously published TCR beta repertoires from 670 or so donors were re-analyzed and high-resolution HLA genotyping was added so that TCR occurrence patterns could be studied. Rather than drawing on any new phenotypic data, the later analysis identified candidate immune exposures from TCR beta sequences and the way those sequences occurred across donors. In an earlier analysis of 587 of the donors, high-throughput TCR beta sequencing was used to judge whether each TCR beta V gene segment behaved as functional or pseudogenic. Alongside the repertoire data, information on donor age, sex, ethnicity and CMV serostatus was compiled. Genome-wide SNP genotypes for about 60% of the roughly 670 donors were used in a later genetic analysis, which treated that subset as a discovery cohort. All discovery cohort repertoires had been generated using a single sequencing platform. HLA typing included class I and class II loci at four-digit resolution. Typing coverage varied by locus: roughly 629-640 donors for A, B, C, DRB1 and DQB1; roughly 500 for DQA1; nearly 610 for DPA1; more than 450 for DPB1. Four to six DR-DQ haplotypes were handled as single units for association and clustering, since linkage in the cohort was strong. Across some 400 genotyped donors of the cohort, an average of approximately 220,000 unique TCR beta nucleotide sequences per donor were sequenced, and roughly 20% of those sequences were non-productive.

Study-level results and caveats: Approximately 16 rarely observed V segments, including chromosome 9 orphons, were excluded from the earlier analysis of approximately 500 of the donors because counts were too low. For the cohort, immune exposure information was limited to CMV serostatus. Cytomegalovirus status was reported to be diagnosed by the classifier with high specificity and sensitivity in both the original and validation cohorts. The study listed over 150 TCR beta chains as associated with cytomegalovirus. Most TCR sequences were seen in very few donors, while some public TCRs were found in many individuals. Three of the identified cytomegalovirus-associated TCR beta chains were confirmed in vitro to be specific for cytomegalovirus antigens. It was suggested by the authors that the approach could potentially be generalized to other disease states and immunological phenotypes. When HLA alleles, especially DR and DQ, strongly co-occurred, attributing TCR associations to individual alleles was difficult. Compared with the approximately 670-donor mean, donors in an Asian-associated ancestry cluster had fewer N-insertions in productive TCRs, according to a later genetic analysis. Correlated functional status among segregating V segments might be attributable to linkage disequilibrium, but an unknown experimental factor could not be ruled out. In a later analysis, most CMV-associated TCR beta chains were found to appear HLA-restricted, with HLA associations seemingly driven largely by CMV exposure. An earlier analysis of several hundred of the donors showed that most TCR beta V segments appeared in productive rearrangements either about 87% or about 30% of the time, which broadly matched IMGT annotations. Because some donors lacked HLA typing at each locus, the association tests relied only on the typed subset. In a later analysis, HLA-associated TCR beta chains were found to be more clonally expanded and to have lower generation probabilities than equally common non-associated chains. An association between a missense DCLRE1C variant and V-gene and J-gene trimming of TCR beta chains was found in a later genetic analysis and replicated in an independent cohort. Because the 87-base-pair reads could not distinguish some IMGT-functional V segments, including TRBV6-2 and TRBV6-3, those segments were excluded. A further reported finding was that TCR beta sequences accurately predicted the HLA-A and HLA-B alleles for most subjects in the first cohort. A later analysis reported that several top co-occurrence clusters appeared linked to parvovirus B19, influenza, CMV and Epstein-Barr virus. In a later analysis, around 17,000 TCR beta sequences were associated with specific HLA alleles at a false discovery rate of 0.05. Presence/absence analyses assumed roughly uniform sequencing depth across donors, an assumption that may not hold. Only TCR beta chains were sequenced in this cohort, and the absence of alpha or paired-chain data limited detectable features. According to a later analysis, TCR association rates differed among HLA loci, with DRB1 alleles showing the most associated TCRs and HLA-C alleles showing the fewest. A cluster of highly shared sequence variants was judged likely to be a technical artifact of the sequencing pipeline.

The cohort consisted of 670 or so healthy bone marrow donors. All cohort members were sampled while nominally healthy, although unrecorded immune exposures were likely present. The donor was CMV seropositive and was included in the group of about 290 seropositive cohort members. A peripheral blood sample was collected from each donor, and TCR beta sequencing was performed on peripheral blood mononuclear cells. Genomic DNA was extracted from the blood cell samples with the Qiagen DNeasy Blood Extraction Kit. At the junction V is shortened by 0 bases and J by 7 bases, with 13 bases in between. Based on the germline V gene, the CDR1 and CDR2 sequences are SGHTA and FQGTGA. The CDR3 measures 15 amino acids from cysteine to phenylalanine. Only the CDR3 portion is preserved as DNA: 45 bases, with reading frame beginning at the first base.

The sample consisted of PBMCs. The source is a male donor in good health and CMV-seropositive. The chain links TRBV7-3 with TRBJ2-1; the D gene is perhaps TRBD2, from 7 matching bases. CDR3 reads: CASSLTGGPKNEQFF. The bases are TGTGCCAGCAGCTTAACGGGGGGGCCTAAGAATGAGCAGTTCTTC.